The 7 T cell receptor beta chains in this list originate from one sample, sequenced in a study of T cell repertoires in cytomegalovirus infection. TCRdb independently ran MiXCR on the reads; one entry per CDR3 protein. The table lists a few hundred thousand distinct CDR3 sequences, less than 25% of them singletons. These receptors' targets are unknown. The sample was cultured PBMCs, taken from culture after CMV antigen stimulation. These receptors all come from a human donor in good health (CMV status not recorded). Some clones in this sample may be carry-over from other donors' samples.

This clonotype was counted a few times. The chain uses TRBV29-1 and TRBJ2-1, with TRBD2 matching over 13 bases. Germline V gene sequence: CDR1 SQVTM, CDR2 ANQGSEA. The V and J ends lost 6 bases and 8 bases, in that order; junction bases with no gene match: 7. The CDR3 totals 14 residues. CDR3 region: CSVGTSGTVDEQFF. In DNA, the CDR3 is TGCAGCGTGGGGACTAGCGGGACTGTTGATGAGCAGTTCTTC.

The sample holds many counts of this clonotype. The rearrangement joins TRBV10-3 to TRBJ1-1; 8 nucleotides match TRBD1. This CDR3 region has 14 residues. Germline V gene data show CDR1 as ENHRY and CDR2 as SYGVKD. V was pared by 4 bases and J by 2 bases, with 3 bases of the junction left unmatched. The CDR3 DNA follows: TGTGCCATCAGTGTCGGGACAGGAAACACTGAAGCTTTCTTT. It yields the protein CAISVGTGNTEAFF.

This chain joins TRBV28 and TRBJ1-2; TRBD1 agrees at 9 bases. The ends lost 3 bases at V and 7 bases at J; junction bases unmatched: 18. Germline CDR1 reads MDHEN; CDR2 reads SYDVKM. This CDR3 contains 18 residues. In DNA, the CDR3 is TGTGCCAGCAGTTTGCCCCTCTCCGGGACAGGGCTTTCGTTTGGCTACACCTTC. This gives the protein CASSLPLSGTGLSFGYTF.

In this sample, this clonotype turned up a few times. This chain joins TRBV7-8 and TRBJ1-5; D uncertain. V dropped 5 bases and J dropped 0 bases, with 11 bases sitting between them. The length of the CDR3 is 15 residues. Germline V gives CDR1 SGHVS, CDR2 FQNEAQ. CDR3 sequence: CASSPEIYSNQPQHF. The CDR3 nucleotides read TGTGCCAGCAGCCCCGAAATATATAGCAATCAGCCCCAGCATTTT.

This clonotype was detected a few times. The rearrangement links TRBV15 to TRBJ2-1, with no clear D. The germline V gene encodes CDR1 LNHNV and CDR2 YYDKDF (reference sequence). V was shortened by 7 bases and J by 0 bases, with 7 bases between the two germline ends. This CDR3 is built from 13 residues. Written as DNA, the CDR3 is TGTGCCACCACCCAAAGCTCCTACAATGAGCAGTTCTTC. Amino acid sequence: CATTQSSYNEQFF.

The rearrangement joins TRBV20-1 to TRBJ1-2, with D uncertain. The CDR3 consists of 15 residues. With 6 bases removed from V and 0 bases from J, the gap between germline ends came to 17 bases. Per germline, CDR1 DFQATT and CDR2 SNEGSKA (reference sequence). This chain's CDR3 is CSAFRRGGTNYGYTF. The CDR3 DNA follows: TGCAGTGCCTTTAGGCGCGGAGGGACTAACTATGGCTACACCTTC.

CDR3: CASSSGLTNEKLFF. The CDR3 nucleotides are TGTGCCAGCAGCTCAGGGTTAACTAATGAAAAACTGTTTTTT. The chain carries TRBV5-8 and TRBJ1-4, with a possible D match to TRBD1 (5 bases). V was shortened by 3 bases and J by 1 base, with 7 bases between the two germline ends. The CDR3 runs 14 residues. Looked up from germline, CDR1 is SGHTS and CDR2 is YDEGEE.